Detailed here is one T cell receptor (beta chain). This entry comes from a study of blood T cell repertoires in COVID-19. Libraries were prepared by immunoSEQ multiplex PCR; TCRdb keeps only in-frame clonotypes and omits some of them. This table has over 90,000 clones, about 86% appearing once. The source material was peripheral blood. This clonotype was obtained from an older woman in a cohort sampled during active or convalescent COVID-19.

CDR3 bases: TGTGCCAGCAGAGACGGGACAGGTCAAGAGACCCAGTACTTC. This translates into CASRDGTGQETQYF. The V gene is TRBV2, the J gene TRBJ2-5, with TRBD1 matching over 8 bases. The CDR3 is made up of 14 amino acids. Germline V gene lookup returns CDR1 SNHLY and CDR2 FYNNEI. Losses at the gene ends were 6 bases for V and 2 bases for J; bases not matched to a gene: 5.